This passage covers 16 T cell receptor beta chains from one sample sequenced in a study of Ad26.COV2.S vaccination and SARS-CoV-2 variants. The treatment is: over 15 received Ad26.COV2.S at low or high dose, single or two shots; about five received placebo; per-sample allocation not given. At day 63 after the first vaccine or placebo injection, samples were drawn. Using immunoSEQ multiplex PCR, the repertoire was profiled, and TCRdb retains in-frame clones only, with some absent. The sample lists about 420,000 clones, approximately 87% occurring once. The input for sequencing was peripheral blood, taken in a trial of Ad26.COV2.S vaccine versus placebo. These TCRs come from a person aged 18-65 years who received the Ad26.COV2.S COVID-19 vaccine or a placebo.

The chain links TRBV30 to TRBJ1-6, with TRBD1 identical over 7 bases. Trimming at V came to 3 bases and at J to 8 bases, leaving 10 bases not matched to a gene. The CDR3 covers 15 residues. Germline CDR1 is GTSNPN and CDR2 is SVGIG (reference sequence). Here the CDR3 DNA reads TGTGCCTGGAGCGCTCGACAGGGAGGAGATTCACCCCTCCACTTT. Protein product: CAWSARQGGDSPLHF.

The V gene is TRBV7-9, the J gene TRBJ1-2, with D unresolved. Looked up from germline, CDR1 is SEHNR and CDR2 is FQNEAQ (reference sequence). Trimming left V 4 bases short and J 6 bases short, with 6 bases between. This CDR3 contains 11 residues. CDR3 loop: CASSSVNGYTF. Written as DNA, the CDR3 is TGTGCCAGCAGCTCCGTGAATGGCTACACCTTC.

The J gene is TRBJ1-5, the V gene TRBV28; no reliable D call. V dropped 5 bases and J dropped 2 bases, with 10 bases sitting between them. Germline V lookup: CDR1 MDHEN, CDR2 SYDVKM. The length of the CDR3 is 14 residues. The CDR3 sequence: CASSRVIGNQPQHF. The CDR3 region has the DNA TGTGCCAGCAGTCGGGTGATTGGCAATCAGCCCCAGCATTTT.

This chain uses TRBV28 with TRBJ2-5, with 9 positions matching TRBD2. Per germline, CDR1 MDHEN and CDR2 SYDVKM. The CDR3 is made up of 16 amino acids. V shed 3 bases, J shed 1 base, and the junction held 6 bases outside the gene matches. The CDR3 nucleotides are TGTGCCAGCAGTTTGCAGGCGGGGGGGCTCCAAGAGACCCAGTACTTC. It translates to CASSLQAGGLQETQYF. Together with reference TRBV28 and TRBJ2-5, the CDR3 gives the full variable domain: DVKVTQSSRYLVKRTGEKVFLECVQDMDHENMFWYRQDPGLGLRLIYFSYDVKMKEKGDIPEGYSVSREKKERFSLILESASTNQTSMYLCASSLQAGGLQETQYFGPGTRLLVL.

In nucleotides, the CDR3 is TGTGCTAGTGGCCCCCGGACTAGCGGGGGGGTGGATGAGCAGTTCTTC. Residues: CASGPRTSGGVDEQFF. The chain couples TRBV12-5 to TRBJ2-1, with 15 bases identical to TRBD2. CDR1 and CDR2 from the germline V gene are LGHNT and FRNRAP. V lost 6 bases, J lost 8 bases, and 8 bases stayed unmatched. The CDR3 is 16 residues long. The variable domain in full, completed from reference TRBV12-5 and TRBJ2-1, reads DARVTQTPRHKVTEMGQEVTMRCQPILGHNTVFWYRQTMMQGLELLAYFRNRAPLDDSGMPKDRFSAEMPDATLATLKIQPSEPRDSAVYFCASGPRTSGGVDEQFFGPGTRLTVL.

The chain carries TRBV6-5 and TRBJ1-2; D possibly corresponds to TRBD1 (5 bases). The germline gives CDR1 MNHEY, CDR2 SVGAGI. Trimming took 6 bases from V and 7 from J, leaving 21 bases between them. The CDR3 spans 15 residues. CDR3 region: CASSPMGGRASGYTF. In nucleotides, the CDR3 is TGTGCCAGCAGCCCCATGGGGGGAAGGGCCAGTGGCTACACCTTC.

The chain carries TRBV28 and TRBJ2-4, with no clear D. The CDR3 is made up of 14 amino acids. V lost 6 bases and J 7 bases, leaving 16 bases between the germline ends. Germline lookup yields CDR1 MDHEN and CDR2 SYDVKM. The chain's CDR3 is CASSGPSVGNIQYF. DNA of the CDR3: TGTGCCAGCAGCGGCCCCAGTGTGGGGAACATTCAGTACTTC.

This rearrangement joins TRBV25-1 to TRBJ1-4, with D unclear. V dropped 1 base and J dropped 5 bases, with 11 bases sitting between them. The germline gives CDR1 MGHDK, CDR2 SYGVNS. The CDR3 loop spans 15 amino acids. CDR3 protein: CASSEWSAANEKLFF. The CDR3 bases are TGTGCCAGCAGTGAATGGTCCGCGGCGAATGAAAAACTGTTTTTT.

This clone was seen only once. The gene calls are TRBV19 and TRBJ1-2; 7 bases align to TRBD1. In germline, CDR1 is LNHDA, CDR2 SQIVND (reference sequence). The length of the CDR3 is 15 residues. V shed 3 bases and J 3 bases; nucleotides not matched to a gene: 7. The CDR3, as DNA: TGTGCCAGTAGTATCCTCCCCGACAGGGACTATGGCTACACCTTC. Translation: CASSILPDRDYGYTF.

The chain has TRBV19 and TRBJ1-5; 10 nucleotides line up with TRBD1. V was clipped by 1 base and J by 1 base; unmatched bases: 1. The CDR3 contains 16 residues. The V gene's germline CDR1 is LNHDA and CDR2 SQIVND (reference sequence). The CDR3 nucleotides are TGTGCCAGTAGTATAGGGGACAGGGGAAGCAATCAGCCCCAGCATTTT. This sequence encodes CASSIGDRGSNQPQHF.

The rearrangement links TRBV18 to TRBJ2-1, with 7 bases identical to TRBD2. Germline loops: CDR1 KGHSH, CDR2 LQKENI. The CDR3 is 16 residues long. V dropped 6 bases and J dropped 9; count of bases not matched to a gene: 17. CDR3 region: CASSLTREVMVGEQFF. CDR3 bases: TGTGCCAGCTCCCTTACCCGGGAGGTTATGGTGGGTGAGCAGTTCTTC.

The chain has TRBV5-5 and TRBJ2-3, with D possibly being TRBD1 (6 bases). This CDR3 spans 15 amino acids. Germline V lookup: CDR1 SGHKS, CDR2 YYEKEE (reference sequence). V was pared by 1 base and J by 4 bases, with 13 bases between. The CDR3: CASSLWDNPPDTQYF. The CDR3 bases are TGTGCCAGCAGCTTGTGGGACAATCCCCCAGATACGCAGTATTTT.

The CDR3 spells CASSWRQGVPYEQYF. The CDR3, as DNA: TGTGCCAGCAGTTGGCGACAGGGAGTCCCCTACGAGCAGTACTTC. The rearrangement joins TRBV6-2 or TRBV6-3 to TRBJ2-7; 7 bases are a match to TRBD1. The CDR3 spans 15 residues. Trimming cost V 4 bases and J 2 bases; bases outside gene matches: 8. Germline-derived CDR1 and CDR2 are MNHEY and SVGEGT.

The CDR3 DNA sequence: TGTGCCAGTCGTCAAGGGCGGGGGGCGAGCACCGGGGAGCTGTTTTTT. Protein: CASRQGRGASTGELFF. V is TRBV19 and J is TRBJ2-2; 8 nucleotides match TRBD2. V shed 8 bases and J 4 bases; nucleotides not matched to a gene: 12. The germline gives CDR1 LNHDA, CDR2 SQIVND (reference sequence). The CDR3 runs to 16 residues.

The gene calls are TRBV12-5 and TRBJ2-6, with unresolved D. The CDR3 runs 17 residues. Germline-derived CDR1 and CDR2 are LGHNT and FRNRAP. V gave up 0 bases and J gave up 0 bases, with 9 bases separating them. This CDR3 reads CASGLVTEFSGANVLTF. For the CDR3, the DNA is TGTGCTAGTGGTTTGGTAACAGAGTTCTCTGGGGCCAACGTCCTGACTTTC.

This chain joins TRBV7-8 and TRBJ2-5; TRBD1 aligns across 7 bases. Trimming cost V 1 base and J 3 bases; bases outside gene matches: 5. The CDR3 runs 15 residues. CDR1 and CDR2 (germline): SGHVS, FQNEAQ. This chain's CDR3 is CASSLDRGIEETQYF. The CDR3 DNA follows: TGTGCCAGCAGCTTAGACAGGGGAATAGAAGAGACCCAGTACTTC.